The 28 T cell receptor beta chains below come from one sample, sequenced in a study of cytomegalovirus exposure and HLA in healthy donors (dated by TCRdb to the late 2010s). The method was the immunoSEQ multiplex PCR assay. For the multiplex PCR, a mixture combining 60 forward primers for TCR Vbeta segments and 13 reverse primers for TCR Jbeta segments was used. What TCRdb holds here is the immuneACCESS table cut down to in-frame rearrangements. Part of the clones is not present; checked against another copy, under half of the missing clones reflect an unresolved V gene, and the others are unexplained. The sample has some 150,000 clones on record. The ten most abundant clones make up roughly 2.5% of the sample. The sample was PBMCs. The source is a middle-aged man in good health and CMV-seronegative.

The rearrangement links TRBV7-8 to TRBJ2-5, with D possibly being TRBD2 (5 bases). CDR3 length: 14 residues. Germline CDR1 SGHVS, CDR2 FQNEAQ. Trimming took off 5 bases at V and 2 bases at J, with 12 bases between the two ends. CDR3 sequence: CASSPNREQETQYF. CDR3 nucleotide sequence: TGTGCCAGCAGCCCCAACCGGGAACAAGAGACCCAGTACTTC.

This chain uses TRBV13 with TRBJ2-3, with 8 bases lining up with TRBD2. Germline V gene sequence: CDR1 PRHDT, CDR2 FYEKMQ (reference sequence). Trimming at V came to 0 bases and at J to 3 bases, leaving 5 bases not matched to a gene. The CDR3 has 16 residues. CDR3 region: CASSLGAGVVTDTQYF. The CDR3 bases are TGTGCCAGCAGCTTAGGAGCGGGGGTGGTAACAGATACGCAGTATTTT.

This chain uses TRBV7-9 with TRBJ2-5, with D uncertain. The CDR3 runs 15 residues. Looked up from germline, CDR1 is SEHNR and CDR2 is FQNEAQ (reference sequence). V lost 4 bases and J 2 bases, leaving 14 bases between the germline ends. DNA for the CDR3: TGTGCCAGCAGCTCCCCCCTAAACAGACAAGAGACCCAGTACTTC. This codes for CASSSPLNRQETQYF.

Note on this clone: Other DNA sequences within the sample encode an identical CDR3. V usage is TRBV6-1 and J usage is TRBJ2-3; no firm D call. The germline V gene encodes CDR1 MNHNS and CDR2 SASEGT. The V and J ends lost 7 bases and 0 bases respectively, with 11 bases between them. CDR3 size: 14 residues. The CDR3 nucleotides read TGTGCCAGCAAGTCCGACAAGAGCACAGATACGCAGTATTTT. Translating it yields CASKSDKSTDTQYF.

Worth noting for this clone: In the same sample, other DNA sequences code for this CDR3. V gene TRBV5-1 combines with J gene TRBJ2-5; D perhaps matches TRBD1 (5 bases). CDR1 SGHRS and CDR2 YFSETQ come from the germline V gene. V dropped 0 bases and J dropped 5 bases, with 11 bases sitting between them. The CDR3 spans 14 residues. The CDR3 loop reads CASSLGSGQETQYF. The DNA for the CDR3 is TGCGCCAGCAGCTTGGGTTCAGGGCAGGAGACCCAGTACTTC.

The CDR3 coding sequence is TGTGCCAGCAGTCCTATAGGGGGAATAGGGTATGGCTACACCTTC. This encodes CASSPIGGIGYGYTF. The J gene is TRBJ1-2, the V gene TRBV4-2; a possible D gene is TRBD1 (6 bases). Trimming left V 6 bases short and J 5 bases short, with 19 bases between. Germline assignment: CDR1 LGHNA and CDR2 YNFKEQ. CDR3 length: 15 amino acids.

The chain carries TRBV10-1 and TRBJ1-4, with 8 bases identical to TRBD1. The CDR3 contains 16 residues. V lost 6 bases, J lost 0 bases, and 6 bases stayed unmatched. CDR1 is WNHNN, CDR2 SYGVQD, per germline (reference sequence). Here the CDR3 reads CASRTGDNATNEKLFF. The CDR3 DNA sequence: TGCGCCAGCAGGACAGGGGACAATGCAACTAATGAAAAACTGTTTTTT.

This rearrangement joins TRBV6-5 to TRBJ1-3, with 7 bases that match TRBD1. Germline CDR1 and CDR2: MNHEY and SVGAGI. The CDR3 is 13 residues long. J was trimmed by 2 bases and V by 6 bases; bases with no gene match: 1. The CDR3 is CASRDRTGNTIYF. In DNA form, the CDR3 reads TGTGCCAGCAGGGACAGGACTGGAAACACCATATATTTT.

The chain recombines TRBV19 with TRBJ1-2; D possibly corresponds to TRBD1 (6 bases). The germline V and J ends were trimmed by 7 bases and 4 bases, with 19 bases remaining between them. This CDR3 comprises 15 residues. Germline V gene sequence: CDR1 LNHDA, CDR2 SQIVND (reference sequence). DNA of the CDR3: TGTGCCAGTAAGGTCCTGGGAACAGGGTCCTATGGCTACACCTTC. Amino acid sequence: CASKVLGTGSYGYTF.

The chain uses TRBV7-3 and TRBJ2-1, with 8 bases that match TRBD1. After removal of 5 bases from V and 3 bases from J, the junction contained 18 bases not matched to a gene. The CDR3 covers 19 residues. Germline V gene lookup returns CDR1 SGHTA and CDR2 FQGTGA. The CDR3 bases are TGTGCCAGCAGCCCCAAAGACAGGGGCAAAGGTATCCTCTACAATGAGCAGTTCTTC. Amino acids: CASSPKDRGKGILYNEQFF.

The CDR3 coding sequence is TGTGCCAGCAGCTATCGACTAGCGGGGCGAGAGACCCAGTACTTC. Protein sequence: CASSYRLAGRETQYF. The rearrangement uses TRBV7-9 and TRBJ2-5; 11 nucleotides line up with TRBD2. The germline CDR1 and CDR2 sequences are SEHNR and FQNEAQ (reference sequence). CDR3 length: 15 residues. V gave up 4 bases and J gave up 4 bases; unmatched junction bases: 5.

The CDR3: CASSYSGTFTDTQYF. The CDR3 bases are TGTGCCAGCAGTTACTCGGGCACCTTCACAGATACGCAGTATTTT. The chain has TRBV6-5 and TRBJ2-3, with D uncertain. Trimming cost V 0 bases and J 2 bases, with 9 bases left between them. This CDR3 has 15 amino acids. Germline values: CDR1 MNHEY, CDR2 SVGAGI.

The chain joins TRBV7-6 to TRBJ2-1; 7 bases line up with TRBD1. Germline loops: CDR1 SGHVS, CDR2 FNYEAQ. This CDR3 is 16 amino acids long. Trimming took 4 bases from V and 0 from J; bases not matched to a gene: 6. The chain's CDR3 is CASSSGQDNSYNEQFF. In DNA form, the CDR3 reads TGTGCCAGCAGCTCAGGACAGGACAACTCCTACAATGAGCAGTTCTTC.

The chain employs TRBV7-2 and TRBJ1-5; no definite D call. The germline V gene encodes CDR1 SGHTA and CDR2 FQGNSA. Trimming took off 5 bases at V and 2 bases at J, with 10 bases between the two ends. The CDR3 extends over 14 amino acids. This chain's CDR3 is CASSPDGGNQPQHF. CDR3 in DNA: TGTGCCAGCAGCCCCGACGGAGGCAATCAGCCCCAGCATTTT.

V is TRBV20-1 and J is TRBJ1-6; no firm D call. In germline, CDR1 is DFQATT, CDR2 SNEGSKA (reference sequence). Trimming stripped 6 bases from V and 8 bases from J, with 5 bases between. This CDR3 is built from 10 residues. DNA of the CDR3: TGCAGTGCGGAGGATTCACCCCTCCACTTT. It encodes CSAEDSPLHF.

V is TRBV4-2 and J is TRBJ2-7; D possibly corresponds to TRBD2 (5 bases). V was cut by 1 base and J by 0 bases, with 7 bases left in between. CDR3 length: 14 amino acids. The germline gives CDR1 LGHNA, CDR2 YNFKEQ. The CDR3 bases are TGTGCCAGCAGCCAAGGAGGGAACTCCTACGAGCAGTACTTC. It is translated as CASSQGGNSYEQYF.

As to this clone: Other DNA sequences of this sample code for an identical CDR3. This sequence joins TRBV28 and TRBJ1-2, with a tentative D call TRBD1 (5 bases). V lost 8 bases and J 5 bases, leaving 9 bases between the germline ends. The germline V gene has CDR1 MDHEN and CDR2 SYDVKM. This CDR3 spans 11 amino acids. The CDR3 here is CASAGGYGYTF. The CDR3 coding sequence is TGTGCCAGCGCGGGGGGTTATGGCTACACCTTC.

The rearrangement joins TRBV18 to TRBJ1-6; D possibly corresponds to TRBD1 (5 bases). V lost 3 bases to trimming and J lost 9 bases, with 18 bases between them. This CDR3 is 16 amino acids long. Germline lookup yields CDR1 KGHSH and CDR2 LQKENI. CDR3 protein: CASSPSPSTVPSPLHF. CDR3 in DNA: TGTGCCAGCTCACCCTCCCCCTCGACAGTCCCTTCACCCCTCCACTTT.

The rearrangement joins TRBV7-9 to TRBJ2-3; maybe TRBD2 (5 bases). The CDR3 spans 15 residues. Trimming cost V 5 bases and J 0 bases, with 12 bases left between them. The V gene's germline CDR1 is SEHNR and CDR2 FQNEAQ (reference sequence). DNA of the CDR3: TGTGCCAGCAGCGGAGTAGCGACTAGCACAGATACGCAGTATTTT. Its protein product is CASSGVATSTDTQYF. The whole variable domain, remainder taken from reference TRBV7-9 and TRBJ2-3, is DTGVSQNPRHKITKRGQNVTFRCDPISEHNRLYWYRQTLGQGPEFLTYFQNEAQLEKSRLLSDRFSAERPKGSFSTLEIQRTEQGDSAMYLCASSGVATSTDTQYFGPGTRLTVL.

The rearrangement links TRBV5-1 to TRBJ1-2, with D maybe TRBD1 (5 bases). Per the germline V gene, CDR1 is SGHRS and CDR2 is YFSETQ. The CDR3 sequence is 15 residues long. The ends were cut back, 0 bases at V and 3 bases at J, with 12 bases in the middle. CDR3 nucleotide sequence: TGCGCCAGCAGCTTGGTAAAGGGAGGGGACTATGGCTACACCTTC. It yields the protein CASSLVKGGDYGYTF.

This chain joins TRBV14 and TRBJ2-2; D unclear. In germline, CDR1 is SGHDN, CDR2 FVKESK. The CDR3 length is 14 residues. Between the trimmed V and J ends, which lost 0 bases and 5 bases, there was a span of 7 bases. For the CDR3, the DNA is TGTGCCAGCAGCCAAGATATCGGGACCGGGGAGCTGTTTTTT. As protein: CASSQDIGTGELFF.

The V call is TRBV6-5, the J call TRBJ1-2; D is possibly TRBD1 (5 bases). From germline, CDR1 is MNHEY and CDR2 SVGAGI. The germline V and J ends were trimmed by 5 bases and 5 bases, with 12 bases remaining between them. This CDR3 has 13 residues. This CDR3 reads CASSPSAGYGYTF. CDR3 bases: TGTGCCAGCAGTCCTTCGGCAGGGTATGGCTACACCTTC.

The chain combines TRBV2 with TRBJ1-5; D is undetermined. Germline CDR1 is SNHLY and CDR2 is FYNNEI. Deletions cut 1 base from V and 8 bases from J, with 9 bases between. CDR3 length equals 13 residues. CDR3 DNA sequence: TGTGCCAGCAGTGAAGGGGGAGGAAAGCCCCAGCATTTT. Translation: CASSEGGGKPQHF.

V is TRBV9 and J is TRBJ2-2, with D uncertain. CDR1 and CDR2 (germline): SGDLS, YYNGEE. The CDR3 extends over 13 amino acids. V shed 5 bases and J shed 1 base, with 6 bases lying between them. CDR3 in DNA: TGTGCCAGCAGTACACGGAACACCGGGGAGCTGTTTTTT. The encoded protein is CASSTRNTGELFF.

This chain links TRBV7-3 with TRBJ1-1; D is possibly TRBD1 (6 bases). CDR1 and CDR2 from the germline V gene are SGHTA and FQGTGA. The CDR3 is 15 residues long. V was trimmed by 4 bases and J by 2 bases, leaving 14 bases between them. The CDR3: CASSSDGQPNTEAFF. For the CDR3, the DNA is TGTGCCAGCAGCTCCGACGGACAGCCAAACACTGAAGCTTTCTTT.

Here the CDR3 DNA reads TGTGCCAGTAGGGACATTTTTAATTCACCCCTCCACTTT. Amino acid sequence: CASRDIFNSPLHF. The chain couples TRBV19 to TRBJ1-6; weak D call: TRBD1 (5 bases). V was clipped by 6 bases and J by 6 bases, with 9 bases between them. Per germline, CDR1 LNHDA and CDR2 SQIVND (reference sequence). This CDR3 has 13 amino acids.

The chain is built from TRBV28 and TRBJ2-2, with a weak D call TRBD1 (6 bases). The CDR3 length is 14 residues. Trimming took off 3 bases at V and 15 bases at J, with 20 bases between the two ends. Per the germline V gene, CDR1 is MDHEN and CDR2 is SYDVKM. The CDR3 reads CASSFGMLEGVLFF. CDR3 coding DNA: TGTGCCAGCAGTTTCGGGATGCTCGAGGGGGTATTGTTTTTT.

Comments on this clone: The same CDR3 arises from other DNA sequences in this sample as well. V usage is TRBV2 and J usage is TRBJ1-2, with TRBD1 matching over 7 bases. The V gene end was trimmed by 3 bases and the J gene end by 4 bases; junction bases not matched to a gene: 2. In germline, CDR1 is SNHLY, CDR2 FYNNEI. The CDR3 sequence is 13 residues long. The CDR3 loop is CASSEGQSYGYTF. CDR3 nucleotide sequence: TGTGCCAGCAGTGAGGGACAGAGCTATGGCTACACCTTC.